The sequence of this TCR beta chain was determined in a study of T cells after yellow fever vaccination. Only a few counts were recorded for this clonotype. Each CDR3 protein is one row after TCRdb ran MiXCR on the 5' RACE reads. In the table there are 55,000 to 70,000 distinct CDR3 sequences, approximately 6.1% of which are singletons. V gave up 4 bases and J gave up 8 bases, with 21 bases separating them. The CDR3 covers 16 residues. The germline V gene encodes CDR1 MNHEY and CDR2 SVGEGT. The chain is built from TRBV6-2 or TRBV6-3 and TRBJ2-1, with D possibly being TRBD2 (6 bases). The TCR was taken from a man younger than 35 who received the YFV17D yellow fever vaccine. The sequencing used CD8+ T cells sorted from PBMCs, collected about 41 days after the first yellow fever vaccination. The CDR3 region has the DNA TGTGCCAGCAGTTCTCCCATGGCGGGAAGGCGGCATGAGCAGTTCTTC. It translates to CASSSPMAGRRHEQFF.